This T cell receptor beta chain was sequenced during a study of T cells in women clearing cervical HPV infection (dated by TCRdb to the late 2010s). Background for the entire study: The cases were 25 to 30 women with histologically confirmed HPV16-related CIN3 or worse, and 2 of those women had invasive cancers. Controls were 25 to 30 women whose single incident HPV16 infection cleared within 12 months without precancer or cancer developing. Case blood was taken at the visit when the lesion was first identified, whereas control blood was taken when infection was no longer detected. For cases, the median interval between lesion detection and blood sampling was about 140 days, with an interquartile range of 90 to 200 days. Since only a few of the women had HLA typing available, the possibility that HLA type was acting as a confounder could not be ruled out. The exploratory proof-of-principle case-control study was nested within the Guanacaste HPV Natural History Study in Costa Rica and compared TCR repertoires across cervical HPV16 outcomes. Cases and controls were matched on age within five years and on year of sample collection. A median age of almost 35 years was observed in cases versus roughly 40 in controls, and no significant differences in baseline characteristics were found. The parent cohort enrolled about 9,900 women aged 18 or older in Guanacaste, Costa Rica, in about 1992 to 1994 and followed the women for seven years. Five blinded duplicates per group were added as quality controls, so that about 60 samples were obtained: around 50 participants and 10 replicates.

The immunoSEQ assay used multiplex PCR to amplify TCR beta CDR3 regions from an average of around 1.2 ug of genomic DNA per sample. The assay corrected primer bias using a complete synthetic TCR repertoire to establish an amplification baseline. The amplicons were sequenced using the Illumina platform. The published analysis was carried out like this. Error correction of the sequences involved clustering with frequency ratios plus a modified nearest-neighbor algorithm, after which the sequences were analyzed in the immunoSEQ Analyzer using IMGT gene definitions. At each rarefaction depth, TCR richness and evenness were averaged over 20 rarefaction repeats, and samples with fewer sequences than the depth were excluded. Wilcoxon rank sum tests with FDR correction were used to compare V, D and J gene relative abundances between the groups. An intraclass correlation of 95% to 97% for TCR richness and an average of about 77% across some 69 gene segments were obtained from the blinded duplicates. TCRdb obtained this table from immuneACCESS and retained in-frame rearrangements with V and J assigned. These tables miss some clones; where compared with another copy, unresolved V genes account for less than half of the shortfall, and the remainder is unexplained. V, J and clone size were drawn from that table, and D and trimming were deduced from the DNA. This sample's table carries 25,000 to 35,000 clones. The ten largest clones represent around 21% of the sample.

Every participant had a single incident cervical HPV16 infection, and prevalent HPV16 infections were excluded. Cervical HPV DNA was detected with MY09/MY11 PCR, and genotyping was done with dot-blot hybridization. Fifteen mL of heparinized blood was centrifuged, after which the buffy coat was aliquoted, frozen at -30 degrees C, and then stored at -80 degrees C. Genomic DNA was extracted from buffy coat specimens using QIAGEN kits. The study at large found these results: Across sequencing depths, CIN3+ cases showed significantly higher TCR repertoire richness than controls, but evenness did not differ between the groups. Because the number of T cells per sample was unknown, the richness differences could reflect varying T-cell content rather than repertoire biology. Cases were distinguished from controls with an estimated AUC of approximately 0.83 by random forest classifiers combining richness and V gene abundances. TRBV6-7 relative abundance was lower in cases than in controls (about 0.099% versus 0.17%; Bonferroni P = 0.0008). Whether associations preceded infection or resulted from infection could not be shown with the cross-sectional design, and effector/memory subsets and HPV-specific T cells were not isolated.

In regard to this clone: Its antigen is not yet known. The read falls 3 residues short of the CDR3 end, and the missing part is taken from the germline J gene.

V and J lose 4 bases and 5 bases, and a span of 8 bases separates them. The CDR3 measures 12 amino acids from cysteine to phenylalanine. The DNA covers only part of the CDR3, 27 bases in frame from base 1. Taken from the germline V gene, the CDR1 and CDR2 loops are ENHRY and SYGVKD. Source material: blood buffy coat. The sequence joins TRBV10-3 to TRBJ2-5, and the D gene may be TRBD2, 6 bases matching. The clonotype was recovered from a woman between 18 and 70 years old with a cervical HPV16 infection that either progressed to CIN3+ or cleared (not recorded which). Incomplete CDR3 DNA: TGTGCCATCAGTGCAGGAGGGGAGACC. Translation gives CAISAGGET. The entire CDR3 is CAISAGGETQYF.